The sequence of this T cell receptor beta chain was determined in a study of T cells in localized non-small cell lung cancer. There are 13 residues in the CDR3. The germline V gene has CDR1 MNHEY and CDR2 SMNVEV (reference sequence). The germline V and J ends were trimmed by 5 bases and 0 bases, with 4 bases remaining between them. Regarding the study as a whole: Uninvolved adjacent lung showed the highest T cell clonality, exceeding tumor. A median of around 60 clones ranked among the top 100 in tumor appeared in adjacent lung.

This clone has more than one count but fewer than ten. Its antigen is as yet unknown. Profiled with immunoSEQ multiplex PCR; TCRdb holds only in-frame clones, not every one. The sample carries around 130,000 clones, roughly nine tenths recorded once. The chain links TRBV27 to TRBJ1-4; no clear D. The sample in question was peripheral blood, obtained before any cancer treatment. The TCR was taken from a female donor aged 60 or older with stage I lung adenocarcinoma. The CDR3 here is CASSLSTNEKLFF. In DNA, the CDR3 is TGTGCCAGCAGTCTCTCAACTAATGAAAAACTGTTTTTT.